The rows below give T cell receptor beta chains drawn from one sample of a study of pediatric ulcerative colitis. Assay used: immunoSEQ multiplex PCR; TCRdb lists only in-frame clones, some missing. The top ten hold 6% to 9.5% of the sample, which has 16,000 or so clones, 80% seen once. The sequenced sample consisted of gut tissue. The receptors derive from a boy younger than 18 who was a control in a study of pediatric ulcerative colitis. The CDR3 runs from the conserved cysteine through the conserved F or W. The D gene is left open where the match is weak. Size values are once, few and many counts, or a class for expanded clones, and some rows have none.

len: 20
v_gene: TRBV4-3
abundance: .
d_gene: TRBD1
j_gene: TRBJ2-3
CDR3nt: TGCGCCAGCAGCCAAAACAGGGGGCTTCTAACAACCCTTAGCACAGATACGCAGTATTTT
CDR3aa: CASSQNRGLLTTLSTDTQYF

len: 15
v_gene: TRBV2
abundance: once
d_gene: TRBD1
j_gene: TRBJ1-4
CDR3nt: TGTGCCAGCAGTGAGACCGGGACAGAGAATGAAAAACTGTTTTTT
CDR3aa: CASSETGTENEKLFF

len: 15
v_gene: TRBV7-2
abundance: .
d_gene: .
j_gene: TRBJ1-1
CDR3nt: TGTGCCAGCAGCTTAGCGCGGGGAACGAACACTGAAGCTTTCTTT
CDR3aa: CASSLARGTNTEAFF

len: 15
v_gene: TRBV11-3
abundance: few
d_gene: .
j_gene: TRBJ2-2
CDR3nt: TGTGCCAGCAGCTTAGTATATGGGTCCACCGGGGAGCTGTTTTTT
CDR3aa: CASSLVYGSTGELFF

len: 13
v_gene: TRBV7-9
abundance: few
d_gene: TRBD1
j_gene: TRBJ1-1
CDR3nt: TGTGCCACCATGGGACAGGGAGGCACTGAAGCTTTCTTT
CDR3aa: CATMGQGGTEAFF

len: 17
v_gene: TRBV7-2
abundance: .
d_gene: TRBD2
j_gene: TRBJ2-1
CDR3nt: TGTGCCAGCAGCCCCACCGGGACTAGCGGGAGAGGTGATGAGCAGTTCTTC
CDR3aa: CASSPTGTSGRGDEQFF

len: 13
v_gene: TRBV14
abundance: .
d_gene: .
j_gene: TRBJ2-7
CDR3nt: TGTGCCAGCAGCCTCAACGAGGCACACGAGCAGTACTTC
CDR3aa: CASSLNEAHEQYF

len: 15
v_gene: TRBV19
abundance: .
d_gene: TRBD2
j_gene: TRBJ2-1
CDR3nt: TGTGCCAGTAGTGTGGGAGGGCCCGTAAACAATGAGCAGTTCTTC
CDR3aa: CASSVGGPVNNEQFF

len: 14
v_gene: TRBV6-1
abundance: few
d_gene: .
j_gene: TRBJ1-1
CDR3nt: TGTGCCAGCACCCTAAGCGGAGCAGGGTCTGAAGCTTTCTTT
CDR3aa: CASTLSGAGSEAFF

len: 15
v_gene: TRBV4-3
abundance: .
d_gene: TRBD1
j_gene: TRBJ1-4
CDR3nt: TGCGCCAGCAGCCAAGGAGACAGGGAGGATGAAAAACTGTTTTTT
CDR3aa: CASSQGDREDEKLFF

len: 13
v_gene: TRBV7-6
abundance: .
d_gene: .
j_gene: TRBJ2-7
CDR3nt: TGTGCCAGCAGCTTAGTTGGCAGATACGAGCAGTACTTC
CDR3aa: CASSLVGRYEQYF

len: 15
v_gene: TRBV5-1
abundance: .
d_gene: .
j_gene: TRBJ1-1
CDR3nt: TGCGCCAGCAGCTTATATGCAGGAATGAACACTGAAGCTTTCTTT
CDR3aa: CASSLYAGMNTEAFF

len: 17
v_gene: TRBV7-9
abundance: few
d_gene: TRBD2
j_gene: TRBJ2-2
CDR3nt: TGTGCCAGCAGCCTCCGGACTAGCGGAGGTGGCACCGGGGAGCTGTTTTTT
CDR3aa: CASSLRTSGGGTGELFF

len: 14
v_gene: TRBV29-1
abundance: .
d_gene: TRBD1
j_gene: TRBJ1-1
CDR3nt: TGCAGCGTTGTCGGACAGGGCTTGAACACTGAAGCTTTCTTT
CDR3aa: CSVVGQGLNTEAFF

len: 15
v_gene: TRBV6-6
abundance: .
d_gene: .
j_gene: TRBJ1-2
CDR3nt: TGTGCCAGCAGTTACGTCGTTACGGAGATCTATGGCTACACCTTC
CDR3aa: CASSYVVTEIYGYTF

len: 14
v_gene: TRBV10-2
abundance: .
d_gene: .
j_gene: TRBJ2-1
CDR3nt: TGCGCCAGCAGTGCTAGCGTCTCCTACAATGAGCAGTTCTTC
CDR3aa: CASSASVSYNEQFF

len: 15
v_gene: TRBV2
abundance: .
d_gene: TRBD1
j_gene: TRBJ1-5
CDR3nt: TGTGCCAGCACCCCAACAGGGGGAGGCAATCAGCCCCAGCATTTT
CDR3aa: CASTPTGGGNQPQHF

len: 13
v_gene: TRBV7-3
abundance: .
d_gene: .
j_gene: TRBJ1-2
CDR3nt: TGTGCCAGCAGAAAGGGGGGTCTCGATGGCTACACCTTC
CDR3aa: CASRKGGLDGYTF

len: 14
v_gene: TRBV5-6
abundance: once
d_gene: TRBD1
j_gene: TRBJ1-2
CDR3nt: TGTGCCAGCAGCAGTACAGGGGTTTTTAATGGCTACACCTTC
CDR3aa: CASSSTGVFNGYTF

len: 14
v_gene: TRBV19
abundance: .
d_gene: TRBD1
j_gene: TRBJ2-2
CDR3nt: TGTGCCAGTAGTAGGCAGGGGGCAGCCGGGGAGCTGTTTTTT
CDR3aa: CASSRQGAAGELFF

len: 12
v_gene: TRBV6-5
abundance: .
d_gene: TRBD2
j_gene: TRBJ2-7
CDR3nt: TGTGCCAGCGGGTTAGCGGGGGAAGAGCAGTACTTC
CDR3aa: CASGLAGEEQYF

len: 15
v_gene: TRBV28
abundance: .
d_gene: TRBD2
j_gene: TRBJ2-7
CDR3nt: TGTGCCAGCACACCCGGTGCGGGGGGCTCCTACGAGCAGTACTTC
CDR3aa: CASTPGAGGSYEQYF